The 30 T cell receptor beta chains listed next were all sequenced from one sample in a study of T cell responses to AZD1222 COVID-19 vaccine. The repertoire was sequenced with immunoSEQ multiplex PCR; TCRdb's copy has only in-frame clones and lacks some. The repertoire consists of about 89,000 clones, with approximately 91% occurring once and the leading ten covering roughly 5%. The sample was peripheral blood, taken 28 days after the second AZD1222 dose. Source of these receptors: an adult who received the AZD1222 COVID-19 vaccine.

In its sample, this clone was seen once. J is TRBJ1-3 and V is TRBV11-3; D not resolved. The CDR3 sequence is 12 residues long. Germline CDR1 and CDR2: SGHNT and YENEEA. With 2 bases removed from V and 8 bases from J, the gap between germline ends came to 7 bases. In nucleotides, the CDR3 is TGTGCCAGCAGCTTAAGTTGGGACACCATATATTTT. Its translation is CASSLSWDTIYF.

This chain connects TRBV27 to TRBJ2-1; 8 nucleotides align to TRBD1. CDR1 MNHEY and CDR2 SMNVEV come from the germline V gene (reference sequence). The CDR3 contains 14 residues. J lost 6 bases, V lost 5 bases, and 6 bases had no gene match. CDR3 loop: CASSAYTGGNEQFF. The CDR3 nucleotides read TGTGCCAGCAGTGCCTACACAGGGGGCAATGAGCAGTTCTTC.

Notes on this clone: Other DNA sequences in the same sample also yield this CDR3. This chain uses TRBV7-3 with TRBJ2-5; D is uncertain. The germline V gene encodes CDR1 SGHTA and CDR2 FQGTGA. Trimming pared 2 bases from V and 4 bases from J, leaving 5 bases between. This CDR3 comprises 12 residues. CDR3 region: CASSLVGETQYF. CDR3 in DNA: TGTGCCAGCAGCTTAGTCGGAGAGACCCAGTACTTC.

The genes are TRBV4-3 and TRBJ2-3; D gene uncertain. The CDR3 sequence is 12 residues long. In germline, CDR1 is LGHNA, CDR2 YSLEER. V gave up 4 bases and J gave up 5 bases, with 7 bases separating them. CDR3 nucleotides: TGCGCCAGCAGCCCGACGGGAGATACGCAGTATTTT. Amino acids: CASSPTGDTQYF.

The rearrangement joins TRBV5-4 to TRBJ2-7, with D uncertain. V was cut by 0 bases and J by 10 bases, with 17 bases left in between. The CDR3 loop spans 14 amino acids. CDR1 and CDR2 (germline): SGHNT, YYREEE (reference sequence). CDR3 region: CASSLAGSQSQQYF. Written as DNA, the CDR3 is TGTGCCAGCAGCTTGGCCGGAAGTCAATCCCAACAGTACTTC.

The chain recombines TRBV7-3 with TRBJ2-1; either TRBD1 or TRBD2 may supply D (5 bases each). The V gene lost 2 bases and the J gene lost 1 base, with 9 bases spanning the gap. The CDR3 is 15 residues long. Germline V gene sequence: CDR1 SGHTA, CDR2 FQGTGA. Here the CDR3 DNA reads TGTGCCAGCAGCTTAGGGACGGGTTCCTACAATGAGCAGTTCTTC. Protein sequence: CASSLGTGSYNEQFF. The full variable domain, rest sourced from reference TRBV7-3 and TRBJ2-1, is GAGVSQTPSNKVTEKGKYVELRCDPISGHTALYWYRQSLGQGPEFLIYFQGTGAADDSGLPNDRFFAVRPEGSVSTLKIQRTERGDSAVYLCASSLGTGSYNEQFFGPGTRLTVL.

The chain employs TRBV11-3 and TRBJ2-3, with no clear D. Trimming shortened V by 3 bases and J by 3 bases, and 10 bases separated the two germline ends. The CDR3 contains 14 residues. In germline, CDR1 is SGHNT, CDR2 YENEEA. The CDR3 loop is CASSFTGLTDTQYF. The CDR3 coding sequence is TGTGCCAGCAGCTTCACGGGTTTGACAGATACGCAGTATTTT. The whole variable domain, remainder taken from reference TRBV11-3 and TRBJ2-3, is EAGVVQSPRYKIIEKKQPVAFWCNPISGHNTLYWYLQNLGQGPELLIRYENEEAVDDSQLPKDRFSAERLKGVDSTLKIQPAELGDSAVYLCASSFTGLTDTQYFGPGTRLTVL.

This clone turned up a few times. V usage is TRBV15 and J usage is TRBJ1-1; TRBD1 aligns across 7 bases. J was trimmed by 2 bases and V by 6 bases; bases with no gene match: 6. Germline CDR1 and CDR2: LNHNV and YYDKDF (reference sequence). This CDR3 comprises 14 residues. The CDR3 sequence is CATRSGTVNTEAFF. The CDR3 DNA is TGTGCCACCAGATCCGGGACAGTCAACACTGAAGCTTTCTTT.

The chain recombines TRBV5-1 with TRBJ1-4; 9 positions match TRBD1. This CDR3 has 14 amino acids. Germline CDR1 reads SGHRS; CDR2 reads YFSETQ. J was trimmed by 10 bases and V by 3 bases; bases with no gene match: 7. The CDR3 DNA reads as TGCGCCAGCAGCTGGGACAGGGAAGGCGGAAAACTGTTTTTT. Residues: CASSWDREGGKLFF.

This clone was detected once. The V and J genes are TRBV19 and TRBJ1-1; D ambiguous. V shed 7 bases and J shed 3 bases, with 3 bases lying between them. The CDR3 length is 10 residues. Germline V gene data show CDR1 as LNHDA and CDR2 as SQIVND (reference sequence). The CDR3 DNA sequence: TGTGCCAGTATCGACACTGAAGCTTTCTTT. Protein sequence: CASIDTEAFF.

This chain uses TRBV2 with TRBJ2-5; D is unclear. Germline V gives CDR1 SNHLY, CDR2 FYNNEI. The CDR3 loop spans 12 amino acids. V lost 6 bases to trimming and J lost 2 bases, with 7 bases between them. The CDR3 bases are TGTGCCAGCAGAGACAATCAAGAGACCCAGTACTTC. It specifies CASRDNQETQYF.

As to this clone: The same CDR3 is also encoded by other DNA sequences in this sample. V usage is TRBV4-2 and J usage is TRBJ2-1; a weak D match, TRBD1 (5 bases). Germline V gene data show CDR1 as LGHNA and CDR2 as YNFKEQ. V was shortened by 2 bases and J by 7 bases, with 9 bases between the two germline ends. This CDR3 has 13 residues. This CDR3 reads CASSQPGSNEQFF. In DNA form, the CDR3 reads TGTGCCAGCAGCCAACCAGGGTCGAATGAGCAGTTCTTC.

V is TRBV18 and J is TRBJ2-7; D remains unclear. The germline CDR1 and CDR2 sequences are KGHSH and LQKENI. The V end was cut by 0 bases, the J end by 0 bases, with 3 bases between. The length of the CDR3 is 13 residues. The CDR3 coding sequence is TGTGCCAGCTCACCACCATTCTCCTACGAGCAGTACTTC. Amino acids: CASSPPFSYEQYF. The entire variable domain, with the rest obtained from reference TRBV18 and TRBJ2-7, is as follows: NAGVMQNPRHLVRRRGQEARLRCSPMKGHSHVYWYRQLPEEGLKFMVYLQKENIIDESGMPKERFSAEFPKEGPSILRIQQVVRGDSAAYFCASSPPFSYEQYFGPGTRLTVT.

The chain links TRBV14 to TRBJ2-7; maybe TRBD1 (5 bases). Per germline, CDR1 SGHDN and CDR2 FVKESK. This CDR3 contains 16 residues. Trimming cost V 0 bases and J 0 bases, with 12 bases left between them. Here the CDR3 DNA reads TGTGCCAGCAGCCAAGATCCGACAGCCGTCTCCTACGAGCAGTACTTC. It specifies CASSQDPTAVSYEQYF.

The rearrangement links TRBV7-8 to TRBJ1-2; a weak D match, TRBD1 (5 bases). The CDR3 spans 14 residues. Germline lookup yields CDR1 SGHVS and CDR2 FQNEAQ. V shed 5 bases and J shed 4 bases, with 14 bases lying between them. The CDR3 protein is CASSPRGESYGYTF. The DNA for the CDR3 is TGTGCCAGCAGCCCGCGGGGGGAGAGCTATGGCTACACCTTC.

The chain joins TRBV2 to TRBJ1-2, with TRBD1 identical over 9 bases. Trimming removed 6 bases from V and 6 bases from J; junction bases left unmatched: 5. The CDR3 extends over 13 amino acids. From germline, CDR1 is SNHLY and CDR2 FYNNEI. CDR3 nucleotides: TGTGCCAGCAGGGGGGACAGGGAGAATGGCTACACCTTC. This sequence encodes CASRGDRENGYTF.

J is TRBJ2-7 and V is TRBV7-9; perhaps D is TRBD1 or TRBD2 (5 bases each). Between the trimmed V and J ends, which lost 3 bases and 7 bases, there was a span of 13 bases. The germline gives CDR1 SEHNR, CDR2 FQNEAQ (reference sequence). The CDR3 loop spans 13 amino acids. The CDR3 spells CASSFSGTLEQYF. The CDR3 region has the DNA TGTGCCAGCAGCTTCTCCGGGACCCTGGAGCAGTACTTC.

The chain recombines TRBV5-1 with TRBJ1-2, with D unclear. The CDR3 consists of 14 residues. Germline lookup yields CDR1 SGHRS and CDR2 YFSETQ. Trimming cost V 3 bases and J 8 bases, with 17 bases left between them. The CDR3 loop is CASSSSGPAQGYTF. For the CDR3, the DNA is TGCGCCAGCAGCTCATCTGGTCCCGCTCAAGGCTACACCTTC.

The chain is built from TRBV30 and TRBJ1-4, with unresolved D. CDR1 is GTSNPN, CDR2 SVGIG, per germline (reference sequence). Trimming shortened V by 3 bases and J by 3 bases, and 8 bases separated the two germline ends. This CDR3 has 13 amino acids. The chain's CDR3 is CAWSGSSNEKLFF. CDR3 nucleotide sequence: TGTGCCTGGAGCGGGTCTTCTAATGAAAAACTGTTTTTT.

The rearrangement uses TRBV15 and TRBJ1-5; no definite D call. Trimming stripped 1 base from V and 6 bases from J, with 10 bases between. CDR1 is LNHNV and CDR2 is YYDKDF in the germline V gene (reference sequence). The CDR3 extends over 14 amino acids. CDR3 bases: TGTGCCACCAGCAGAGGTGGTCCGTCTCAGCCCCAGCATTTT. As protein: CATSRGGPSQPQHF.

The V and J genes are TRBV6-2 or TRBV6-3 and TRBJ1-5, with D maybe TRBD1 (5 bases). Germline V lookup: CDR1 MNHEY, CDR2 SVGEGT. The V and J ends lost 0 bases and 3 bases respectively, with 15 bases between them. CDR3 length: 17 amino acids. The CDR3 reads CASSYSRGNRFNQPQHF. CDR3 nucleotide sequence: TGTGCCAGCAGTTACTCGAGGGGAAACAGGTTCAATCAGCCCCAGCATTTT.

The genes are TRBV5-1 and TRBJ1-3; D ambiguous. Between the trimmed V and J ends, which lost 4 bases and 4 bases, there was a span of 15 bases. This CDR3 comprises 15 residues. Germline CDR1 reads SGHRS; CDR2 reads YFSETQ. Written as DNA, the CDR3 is TGCGCCAGCAGCGCCGGCAGACTTACAGGAAACACCATATATTTT. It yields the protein CASSAGRLTGNTIYF.

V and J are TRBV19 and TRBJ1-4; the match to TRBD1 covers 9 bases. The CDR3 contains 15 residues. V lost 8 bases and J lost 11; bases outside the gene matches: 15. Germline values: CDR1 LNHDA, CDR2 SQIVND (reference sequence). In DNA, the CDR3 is TGTGCCAGTGGGCTAGAGGGACAGGGTGCGTGGAAACTGTTTTTT. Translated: CASGLEGQGAWKLFF. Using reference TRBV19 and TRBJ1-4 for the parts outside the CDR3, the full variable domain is DGGITQSPKYLFRKEGQNVTLSCEQNLNHDAMYWYRQDPGQGLRLIYYSQIVNDFQKGDIAEGYSVSREKKESFPLTVTSAQKNPTAFYLCASGLEGQGAWKLFFGSGTQLSVL.

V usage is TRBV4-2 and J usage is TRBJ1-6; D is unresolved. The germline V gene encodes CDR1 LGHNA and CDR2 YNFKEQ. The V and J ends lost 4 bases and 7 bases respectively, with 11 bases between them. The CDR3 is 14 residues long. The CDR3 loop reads CASSRGLSNSPLHF. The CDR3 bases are TGTGCCAGCAGCCGAGGGTTGTCCAATTCACCCCTCCACTTT.

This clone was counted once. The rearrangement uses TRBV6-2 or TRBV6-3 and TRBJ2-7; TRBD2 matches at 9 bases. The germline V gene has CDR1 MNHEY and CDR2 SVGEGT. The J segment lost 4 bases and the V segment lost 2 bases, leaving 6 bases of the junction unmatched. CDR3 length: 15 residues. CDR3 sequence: CASSYDLAGAYEQYF. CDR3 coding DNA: TGTGCCAGCAGTTACGACTTAGCGGGAGCTTACGAGCAGTACTTC.

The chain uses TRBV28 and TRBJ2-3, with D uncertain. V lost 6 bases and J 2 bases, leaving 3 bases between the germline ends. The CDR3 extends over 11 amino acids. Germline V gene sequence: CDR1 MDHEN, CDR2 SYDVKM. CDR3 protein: CASSATDTQYF. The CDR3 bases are TGTGCCAGCAGCGCCACAGATACGCAGTATTTT. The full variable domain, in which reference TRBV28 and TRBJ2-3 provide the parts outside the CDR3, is DVKVTQSSRYLVKRTGEKVFLECVQDMDHENMFWYRQDPGLGLRLIYFSYDVKMKEKGDIPEGYSVSREKKERFSLILESASTNQTSMYLCASSATDTQYFGPGTRLTVL.

Here the CDR3 DNA reads TGTGCCAGTAGTATCGCCGGGGCCAACACTGAAGCTTTCTTT. Protein product: CASSIAGANTEAFF. V gene TRBV19 combines with J gene TRBJ1-1; tentatively, D is TRBD1 (5 bases). The germline CDR1 and CDR2 sequences are LNHDA and SQIVND (reference sequence). This CDR3 contains 14 residues. V lost 3 bases, J lost 2 bases, and 10 bases lay in between.

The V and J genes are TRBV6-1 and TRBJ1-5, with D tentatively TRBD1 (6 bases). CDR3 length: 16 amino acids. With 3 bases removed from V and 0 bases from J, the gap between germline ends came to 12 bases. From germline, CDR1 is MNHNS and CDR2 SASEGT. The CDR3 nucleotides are TGTGCCAGCAGTGATTGGACAGATTTTAGCAATCAGCCCCAGCATTTT. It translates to CASSDWTDFSNQPQHF.

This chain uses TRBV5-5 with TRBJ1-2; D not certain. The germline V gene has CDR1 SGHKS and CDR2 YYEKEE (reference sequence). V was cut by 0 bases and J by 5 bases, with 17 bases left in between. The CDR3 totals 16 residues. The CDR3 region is CASSLDVGWVQYGYTF. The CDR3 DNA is TGTGCCAGCAGCTTGGATGTGGGGTGGGTGCAATATGGCTACACCTTC.

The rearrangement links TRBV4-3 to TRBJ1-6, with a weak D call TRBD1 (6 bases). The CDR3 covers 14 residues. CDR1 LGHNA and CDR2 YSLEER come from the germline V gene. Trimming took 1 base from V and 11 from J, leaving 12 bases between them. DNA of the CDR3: TGCGCCAGCAGCCAAGTTCTACAGGGTCCACCCCTCCACTTT. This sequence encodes CASSQVLQGPPLHF.